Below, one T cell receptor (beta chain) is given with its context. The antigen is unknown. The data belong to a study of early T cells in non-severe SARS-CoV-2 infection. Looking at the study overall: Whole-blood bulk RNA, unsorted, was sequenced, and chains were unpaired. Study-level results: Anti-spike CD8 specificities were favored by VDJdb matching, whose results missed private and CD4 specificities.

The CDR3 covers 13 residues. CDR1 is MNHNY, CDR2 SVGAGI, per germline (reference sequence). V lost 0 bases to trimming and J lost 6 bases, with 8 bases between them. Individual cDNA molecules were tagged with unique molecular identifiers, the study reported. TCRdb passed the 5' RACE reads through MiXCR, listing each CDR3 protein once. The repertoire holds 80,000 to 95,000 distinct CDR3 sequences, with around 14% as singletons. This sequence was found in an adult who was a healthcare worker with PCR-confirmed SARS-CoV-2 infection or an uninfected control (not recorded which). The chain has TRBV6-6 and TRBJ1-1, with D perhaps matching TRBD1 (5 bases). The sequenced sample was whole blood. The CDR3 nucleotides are TGTGCCAGCAGTTACTCAGGAGGGGCTGAAGCTTTCTTT. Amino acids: CASSYSGGAEAFF.